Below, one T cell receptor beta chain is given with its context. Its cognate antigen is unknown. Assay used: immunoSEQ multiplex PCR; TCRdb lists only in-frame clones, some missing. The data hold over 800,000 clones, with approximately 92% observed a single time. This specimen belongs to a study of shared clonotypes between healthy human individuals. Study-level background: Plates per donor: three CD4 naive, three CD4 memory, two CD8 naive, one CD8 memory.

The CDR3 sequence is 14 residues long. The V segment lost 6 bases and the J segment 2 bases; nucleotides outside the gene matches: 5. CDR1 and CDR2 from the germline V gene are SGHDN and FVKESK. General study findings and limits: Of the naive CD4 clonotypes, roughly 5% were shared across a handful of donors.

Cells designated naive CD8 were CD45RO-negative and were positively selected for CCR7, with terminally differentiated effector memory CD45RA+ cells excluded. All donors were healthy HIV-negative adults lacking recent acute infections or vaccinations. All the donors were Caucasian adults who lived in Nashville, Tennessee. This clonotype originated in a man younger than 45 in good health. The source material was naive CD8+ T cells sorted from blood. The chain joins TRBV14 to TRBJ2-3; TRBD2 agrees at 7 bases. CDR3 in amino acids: CASRQREYTDTQYF. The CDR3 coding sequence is TGTGCCAGCAGACAGCGGGAATACACAGATACGCAGTATTTT.